This TCR beta chain was sequenced in a study of identical twins. This clonotype was picked up many times. The antigen remains unidentified. Template switching added a universal primer site, and cDNA bore unique molecular identifiers. Via MiXCR, TCRdb re-called the 5' RACE reads, giving one row per CDR3 protein. The repertoire consists of roughly 350,000 distinct CDR3 sequences, with roughly an eighth occurring once and the leading ten covering 7.2%. From germline, CDR1 is MGHRA and CDR2 YSYEKL. Losses at the gene ends were 5 bases for V and 0 bases for J; bases not matched to a gene: 2. There are 15 residues in the CDR3. Donors uniformly comprised healthy Caucasians. Whole-study results and caveats: Zero-insertion analyses were open to partial confounding by invariant MAIT and iNKT cells. Beta clonotypes that were abundant in cord blood contained fewer insertions, a pattern absent from memory repertoires.

This sample was also put to use in a study of yellow fever vaccine responses in identical twins.

Sample: CD8+ T cells sorted from blood. The V and J genes are TRBV4-1 and TRBJ2-3; 10 bases map to TRBD2. The receptor comes from a young woman in good health. CDR3 region: CASSNSGRSTDTQYF. The CDR3 region has the DNA TGCGCCAGCAGCAATAGCGGGAGGAGCACAGATACGCAGTATTTT.